Reported below is one T cell receptor beta chain. This sample was included in a study of blood T cell repertoires in COVID-19. Study background: The United States, Italy and Spain provided the acute and convalescent COVID-19 samples. T cells, B-cell-depleted T cells, or PBMCs supplied cDNA or gDNA.

Sequenced by immunoSEQ multiplex PCR; TCRdb stores in-frame clones only, minus some. Of over 250,000 clones listed, roughly 90% were seen once; the top ten hold 2% to 2.5%. Germline assignment: CDR1 SGHAT and CDR2 FQDESV (reference sequence). CDR3 length: 18 amino acids. Trimming at V came to 0 bases and at J to 0 bases, leaving 4 bases not matched to a gene. This TCR was sampled from a middle-aged man with acute or convalescent COVID-19. The sequenced material came from peripheral blood. The chain uses TRBV11-1 and TRBJ2-2; 10 nucleotides agree with TRBD2. The CDR3, as DNA: TGTGCCAGCAGCTTAGCGGGCGGACTAGCGGCGAACACCGGGGAGCTGTTTTTT. It yields the protein CASSLAGGLAANTGELFF.